Below are 20 T cell receptor beta chains sequenced from a single sample in a study of cytomegalovirus exposure and HLA in healthy donors. 13 Jbeta primers and 60 Vbeta primers were used for the PCR. Only in-frame clones appear in the TCRdb table, and some are missing; sequencing was by immunoSEQ multiplex PCR. The sample shows around 230,000 clones, 75% to 80% of them seen only once. Sequenced sample: PBMCs. The receptors stem from a male donor in good health and CMV-seronegative.

This clone is a singleton in its sample. This sequence joins TRBV18 and TRBJ1-2; perhaps TRBD1 as D (5 bases). Germline CDR1 reads KGHSH; CDR2 reads LQKENI. V dropped 4 bases and J dropped 5 bases, with 20 bases sitting between them. The CDR3 runs to 16 residues. DNA of the CDR3: TGTGCCAGCTCACTCCAAGACAGTTACCTGGAATATGGCTACACCTTC. It specifies CASSLQDSYLEYGYTF.

The chain uses TRBV9 and TRBJ2-7; 10 nucleotides line up with TRBD2. Germline CDR1 and CDR2: SGDLS and YYNGEE. This CDR3 spans 15 amino acids. V lost 1 base and J lost 3; bases outside the gene matches: 4. DNA for the CDR3: TGTGCCAGCAGCGTAATGTCTAGCGGGAGCTACGAGCAGTACTTC. This encodes CASSVMSSGSYEQYF.

This rearrangement joins TRBV5-1 to TRBJ1-5, with 11 bases lining up with TRBD1. The CDR3 sequence is 18 residues long. The germline gives CDR1 SGHRS, CDR2 YFSETQ. With V trimmed by 10 bases and J by 2 bases, 17 bases remained unmatched. CDR3 protein: CASHGVGTGGKGNQPQHF. CDR3 bases: TGCGCCTCCCACGGGGTCGGGACAGGGGGTAAAGGCAATCAGCCCCAGCATTTT.

This clone was seen only a few times. In the same sample, other DNA sequences code for this CDR3. The V call is TRBV19, the J call TRBJ1-1; D ambiguous. Germline CDR1 LNHDA, CDR2 SQIVND (reference sequence). This CDR3 comprises 13 residues. Trimming removed 6 bases from V and 0 bases from J, with 8 bases in between. CDR3 nucleotide sequence: TGTGCCAGTAGCCCCCCCTTGAACACTGAAGCTTTCTTT. Protein sequence: CASSPPLNTEAFF.

The J gene is TRBJ2-1, the V gene TRBV7-8; 10 positions agree with TRBD2. Germline V gives CDR1 SGHVS, CDR2 FQNEAQ. Unmatched junction bases numbered 5, after V lost 5 bases and J lost 4 bases. The CDR3 sequence is 15 residues long. CDR3 sequence reads: CASSPGLANYNEQFF. CDR3 sequence (DNA): TGTGCCAGCAGCCCGGGACTAGCGAATTACAATGAGCAGTTCTTC.

This clone was recorded only once. The rearrangement links TRBV7-2 to TRBJ1-4, with 11 bases matching TRBD1. Germline V gene data show CDR1 as SGHTA and CDR2 as FQGNSA. After removal of 5 bases from V and 8 bases from J, the junction contained 4 bases not matched to a gene. The CDR3 runs 14 residues. The CDR3 region is CASSRDRGVEKLFF. DNA of the CDR3: TGTGCCAGCAGCCGGGACAGGGGGGTGGAAAAACTGTTTTTT.

The chain carries TRBV28 and TRBJ2-2; D not resolved. The V and J ends lost 1 base and 7 bases respectively, with 4 bases between them. This CDR3 has 12 amino acids. Germline V gene data show CDR1 as MDHEN and CDR2 as SYDVKM. CDR3 region: CASSLSSGELFF. Written as DNA, the CDR3 is TGTGCCAGCAGTTTATCTAGCGGGGAGCTGTTTTTT.

The chain couples TRBV27 to TRBJ2-1, with TRBD1 matching over 7 bases. The CDR3 extends over 17 amino acids. J lost 6 bases, V lost 2 bases, and 13 bases had no gene match. Per the germline V gene, CDR1 is MNHEY and CDR2 is SMNVEV (reference sequence). The CDR3 region is CASSLASLPTGSNEQFF. CDR3 DNA: TGTGCCAGCAGTTTAGCATCCCTTCCGACAGGGTCCAATGAGCAGTTCTTC.

Written as DNA, the CDR3 is TGTGCCAGCAGCTTATCCTTCAGGGGCGCGTCTGGTTCACCCCTCCACTTT. Its protein product is CASSLSFRGASGSPLHF. The chain recombines TRBV7-2 with TRBJ1-6, with D tentatively TRBD1 (6 bases). Trimming shortened V by 2 bases and J by 9 bases, and 20 bases separated the two germline ends. The CDR3 is 17 amino acids. Germline lookup yields CDR1 SGHTA and CDR2 FQGNSA.

CDR3 amino acids: CASSRLLQVQETQYF. CDR3 DNA sequence: TGCGCCAGCAGCCGCCTACTACAGGTCCAAGAGACCCAGTACTTC. The chain recombines TRBV4-3 with TRBJ2-5; D is perhaps TRBD1 (5 bases). The CDR3 sequence is 15 residues long. Trimming pared 4 bases from V and 1 base from J, leaving 13 bases between. In germline, CDR1 is LGHNA, CDR2 YSLEER.

This chain links TRBV10-3 with TRBJ2-3; 7 positions agree with TRBD2. After removal of 1 base from V and 2 bases from J, the junction contained 3 bases not matched to a gene. Looked up from germline, CDR1 is ENHRY and CDR2 is SYGVKD. The CDR3 is 15 amino acids. In DNA, the CDR3 is TGTGCCATCAGTGAGTTGCGGGGGTACACAGATACGCAGTATTTT. It specifies CAISELRGYTDTQYF.

On this clone itself: Other nucleotide sequences in the sample specify the same CDR3. The chain uses TRBV5-1 and TRBJ1-4; D is unresolved. From germline, CDR1 is SGHRS and CDR2 YFSETQ. V was cut by 0 bases and J by 4 bases, with 7 bases left in between. The CDR3 loop spans 14 amino acids. CDR3 DNA: TGCGCCAGCAGCTTGGGAACGGTTAATGAAAAACTGTTTTTT. Its translation: CASSLGTVNEKLFF.

The chain is built from TRBV14 and TRBJ1-1, with D unclear. CDR3 size: 14 residues. CDR1 SGHDN and CDR2 FVKESK come from the germline V gene. Trimming pared 3 bases from V and 2 bases from J, leaving 10 bases between. For the CDR3, the DNA is TGTGCCAGCAGCCACCGACAAGATAACACTGAAGCTTTCTTT. Its protein product is CASSHRQDNTEAFF.

The chain links TRBV10-1 to TRBJ1-5; TRBD1 is a possible D gene (5 bases). Trimming took off 6 bases at V and 5 bases at J, with 8 bases between the two ends. The CDR3 is made up of 12 amino acids. From germline, CDR1 is WNHNN and CDR2 SYGVQD (reference sequence). Here the CDR3 reads CASRTADQPQHF. The DNA of the CDR3 is TGCGCCAGCAGGACAGCAGATCAGCCCCAGCATTTT.

The chain carries TRBV4-1 and TRBJ2-7, with 8 bases fitting TRBD2. The CDR3 is 13 amino acids. J was trimmed by 7 bases and V by 1 base; bases with no gene match: 3. Germline values: CDR1 MGHRA, CDR2 YSYEKL. The CDR3 DNA reads TGCGCCAGCAGCCAAGGAGGGACTAGTGAGCAGTACTTC. It yields the protein CASSQGGTSEQYF.

This rearrangement joins TRBV7-3 to TRBJ2-5; TRBD1 matches at 7 bases. CDR3 length: 14 amino acids. The germline CDR1 and CDR2 sequences are SGHTA and FQGTGA. J gave up 7 bases and V 4 bases, and 9 bases lay outside the gene matches. CDR3 bases: TGTGCCAGCAGCTCAACCGGGACAGCCGCGACCCAGTACTTC. This gives the protein CASSSTGTAATQYF.

The genes are TRBV4-1 and TRBJ1-5, with no clear D. CDR1 and CDR2 from the germline V gene are MGHRA and YSYEKL. Trimming took off 0 bases at V and 0 bases at J, with 9 bases between the two ends. The CDR3 has 16 residues. For the CDR3, the DNA is TGCGCCAGCAGCCAAGAAGCGGATATTAGCAATCAGCCCCAGCATTTT. As protein: CASSQEADISNQPQHF.

The chain is built from TRBV5-1 and TRBJ1-1, with TRBD1 as a possible D gene (6 bases). The V gene's germline CDR1 is SGHRS and CDR2 YFSETQ. Trimming left V 4 bases short and J 3 bases short, with 16 bases between. This CDR3 has 15 amino acids. CDR3 amino acids: CASSPDRQEYTEAFF. The CDR3, as DNA: TGCGCCAGCAGCCCCGATCGACAGGAGTACACTGAAGCTTTCTTT.

This rearrangement joins TRBV28 to TRBJ1-2; TRBD1 might be the D (5 bases). V was shortened by 4 bases and J by 4 bases, with 13 bases between the two germline ends. The CDR3 runs 14 residues. Germline lookup yields CDR1 MDHEN and CDR2 SYDVKM. For the CDR3, the DNA is TGTGCCAGCAGTTCCACCCCAGGGTCCTATGGCTACACCTTC. It is translated as CASSSTPGSYGYTF.

The gene calls are TRBV5-1 and TRBJ1-2; TRBD1 is a possible D gene (5 bases). This CDR3 region has 13 residues. V was pared by 4 bases and J by 5 bases, with 12 bases between. CDR1 and CDR2 (germline): SGHRS, YFSETQ. The CDR3 nucleotides are TGCGCCAGCAGCCTCGATCGACAGTATGGCTACACCTTC. This gives the protein CASSLDRQYGYTF.